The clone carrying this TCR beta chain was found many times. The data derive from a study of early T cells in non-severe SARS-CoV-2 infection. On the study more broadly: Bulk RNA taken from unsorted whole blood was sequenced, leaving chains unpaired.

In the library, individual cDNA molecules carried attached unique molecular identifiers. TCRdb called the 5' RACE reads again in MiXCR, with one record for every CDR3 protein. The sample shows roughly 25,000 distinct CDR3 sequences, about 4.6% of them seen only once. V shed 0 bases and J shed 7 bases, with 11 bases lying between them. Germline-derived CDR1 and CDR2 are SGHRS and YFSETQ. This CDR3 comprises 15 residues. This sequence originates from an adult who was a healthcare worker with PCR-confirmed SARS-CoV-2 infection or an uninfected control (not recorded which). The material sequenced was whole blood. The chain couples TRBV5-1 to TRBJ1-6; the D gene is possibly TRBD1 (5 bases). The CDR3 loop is CASSLEGGVNSPLHF. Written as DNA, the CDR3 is TGCGCCAGCAGCTTGGAGGGAGGGGTAAATTCACCCCTCCACTTT.